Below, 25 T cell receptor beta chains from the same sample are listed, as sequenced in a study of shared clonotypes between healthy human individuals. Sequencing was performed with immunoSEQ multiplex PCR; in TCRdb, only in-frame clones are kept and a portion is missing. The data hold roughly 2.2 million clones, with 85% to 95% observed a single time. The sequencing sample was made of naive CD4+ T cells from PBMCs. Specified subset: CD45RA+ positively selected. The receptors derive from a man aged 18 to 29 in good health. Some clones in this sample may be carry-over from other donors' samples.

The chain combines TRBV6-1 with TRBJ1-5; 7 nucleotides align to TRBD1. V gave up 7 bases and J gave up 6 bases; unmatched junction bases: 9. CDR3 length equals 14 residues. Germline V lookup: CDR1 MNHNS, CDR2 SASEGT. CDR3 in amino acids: CASNALTGTQPQHF. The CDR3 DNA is TGTGCCAGCAATGCACTGACAGGGACTCAGCCCCAGCATTTT.

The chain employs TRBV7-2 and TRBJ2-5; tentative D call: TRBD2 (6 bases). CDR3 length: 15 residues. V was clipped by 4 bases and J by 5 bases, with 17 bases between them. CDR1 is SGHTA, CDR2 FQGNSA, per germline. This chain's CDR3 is CASSSGSRGLETQYF. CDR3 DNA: TGTGCCAGCAGCTCCGGAAGCCGGGGGTTGGAGACCCAGTACTTC.

CDR3 residues: CAIRSWGMGDTQYF. CDR3 nucleotides: TGTGCCATCAGGTCTTGGGGAATGGGGGATACGCAGTATTTT. V gene TRBV10-3 combines with J gene TRBJ2-3; no clear D gene. V was trimmed by 6 bases and J by 6 bases, leaving 16 bases between them. Germline V gene data show CDR1 as ENHRY and CDR2 as SYGVKD. The CDR3 is 14 residues long.

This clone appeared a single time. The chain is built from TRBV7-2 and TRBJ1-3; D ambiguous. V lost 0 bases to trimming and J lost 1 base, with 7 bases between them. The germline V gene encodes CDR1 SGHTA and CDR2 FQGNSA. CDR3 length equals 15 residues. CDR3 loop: CASSLAIGSGNTIYF. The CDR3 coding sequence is TGTGCCAGCAGCTTAGCGATTGGATCTGGAAACACCATATATTTT.

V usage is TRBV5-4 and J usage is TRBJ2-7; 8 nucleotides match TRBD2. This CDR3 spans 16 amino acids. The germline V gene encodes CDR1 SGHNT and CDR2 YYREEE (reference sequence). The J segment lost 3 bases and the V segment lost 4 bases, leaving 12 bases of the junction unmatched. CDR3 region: CASSGGGERGYYEQYF. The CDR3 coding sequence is TGTGCCAGCAGCGGAGGAGGCGAGCGGGGGTACTACGAGCAGTACTTC.

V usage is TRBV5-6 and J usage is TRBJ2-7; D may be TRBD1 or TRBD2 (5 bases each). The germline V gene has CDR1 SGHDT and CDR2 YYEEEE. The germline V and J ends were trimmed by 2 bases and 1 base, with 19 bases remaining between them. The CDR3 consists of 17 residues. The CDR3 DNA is TGTGCCAGCAGCTTCGGGGTAGGGGTCCCTAAATCCTACGAGCAGTACTTC. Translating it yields CASSFGVGVPKSYEQYF.

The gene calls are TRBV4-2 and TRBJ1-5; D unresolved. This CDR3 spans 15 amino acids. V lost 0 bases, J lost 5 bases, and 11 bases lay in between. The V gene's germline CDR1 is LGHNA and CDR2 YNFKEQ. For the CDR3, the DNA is TGTGCCAGCAGCCAAGATTGGGCAGCCGATCAGCCCCAGCATTTT. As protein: CASSQDWAADQPQHF.

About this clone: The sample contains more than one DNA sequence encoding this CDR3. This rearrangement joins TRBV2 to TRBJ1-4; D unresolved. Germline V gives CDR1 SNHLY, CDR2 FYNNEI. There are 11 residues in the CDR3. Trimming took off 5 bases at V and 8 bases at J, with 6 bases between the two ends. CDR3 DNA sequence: TGTGCCAGCAGTAGAGGGGAAAAACTGTTTTTT. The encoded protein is CASSRGEKLFF.

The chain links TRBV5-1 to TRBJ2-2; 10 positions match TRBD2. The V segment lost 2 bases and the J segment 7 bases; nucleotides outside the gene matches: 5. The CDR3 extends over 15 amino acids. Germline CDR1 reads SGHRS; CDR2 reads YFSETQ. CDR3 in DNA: TGCGCCAGCAGCTTTCTAGCGGGAGTGGTCGGGGAGCTGTTTTTT. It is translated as CASSFLAGVVGELFF. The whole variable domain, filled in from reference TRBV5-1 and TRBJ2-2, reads KAGVTQTPRYLIKTRGQQVTLSCSPISGHRSVSWYQQTPGQGLQFLFEYFSETQRNKGNFPGRFSGRQFSNSRSEMNVSTLELGDSALYLCASSFLAGVVGELFFGEGSRLTVL.

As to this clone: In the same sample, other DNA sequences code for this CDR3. The DNA for the CDR3 is TGTGCCAGCAGGGGGGGTCCCTACGAGCAGTACTTC. Its translation: CASRGGPYEQYF. The V and J genes are TRBV2 and TRBJ2-7; perhaps TRBD2 as D (6 bases). The CDR3 covers 12 residues. The germline CDR1 and CDR2 sequences are SNHLY and FYNNEI. The ends were cut back, 6 bases at V and 2 bases at J, with 8 bases in the middle.

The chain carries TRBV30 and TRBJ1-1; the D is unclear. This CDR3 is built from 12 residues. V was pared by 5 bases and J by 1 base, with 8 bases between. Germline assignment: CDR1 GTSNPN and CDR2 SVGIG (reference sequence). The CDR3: CAWGDPNTEAFF. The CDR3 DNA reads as TGTGCCTGGGGAGACCCGAACACTGAAGCTTTCTTT.

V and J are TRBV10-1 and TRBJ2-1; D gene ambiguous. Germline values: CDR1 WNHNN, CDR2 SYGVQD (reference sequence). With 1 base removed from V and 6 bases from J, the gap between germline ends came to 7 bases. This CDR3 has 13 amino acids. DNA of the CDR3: TGCGCCAGCAGTGAGTGTGGAACCAATGAGCAGTTCTTC. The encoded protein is CASSECGTNEQFF.

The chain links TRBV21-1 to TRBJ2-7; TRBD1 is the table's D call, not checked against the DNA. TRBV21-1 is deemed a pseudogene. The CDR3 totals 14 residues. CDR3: CASSEEGASYEQYF. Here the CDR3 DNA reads TGTGCCAGCAGCGAGGAGGGGGCCTCCTACGAGCAGTACTTC.

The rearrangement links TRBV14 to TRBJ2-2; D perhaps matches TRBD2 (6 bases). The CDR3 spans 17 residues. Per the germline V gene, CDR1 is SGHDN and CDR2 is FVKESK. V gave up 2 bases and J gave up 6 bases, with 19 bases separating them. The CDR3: CASSQFKTGSRSGELFF. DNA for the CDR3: TGTGCCAGCAGCCAATTCAAAACCGGGAGCCGCTCCGGGGAGCTGTTTTTT.

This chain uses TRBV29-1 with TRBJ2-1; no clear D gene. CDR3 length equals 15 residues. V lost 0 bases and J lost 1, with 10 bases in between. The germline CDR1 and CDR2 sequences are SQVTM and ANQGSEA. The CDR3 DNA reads TGCAGCGTTGAAGATCACCCGGGTTCCTACAATGAGCAGTTCTTC. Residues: CSVEDHPGSYNEQFF.

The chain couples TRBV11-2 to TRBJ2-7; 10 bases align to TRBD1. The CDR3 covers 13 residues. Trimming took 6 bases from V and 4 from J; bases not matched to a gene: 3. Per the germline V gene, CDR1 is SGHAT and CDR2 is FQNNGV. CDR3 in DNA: TGTGCCAGCAGGGGACAGGGGTGGTACGAGCAGTACTTC. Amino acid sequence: CASRGQGWYEQYF.

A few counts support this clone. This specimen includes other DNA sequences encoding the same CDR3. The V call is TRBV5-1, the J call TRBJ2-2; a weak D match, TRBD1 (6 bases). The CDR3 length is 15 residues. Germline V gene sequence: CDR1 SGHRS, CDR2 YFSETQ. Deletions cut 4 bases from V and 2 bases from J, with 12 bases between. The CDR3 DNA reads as TGCGCCAGCAGCCCGACAGGTGATAACACCGGGGAGCTGTTTTTT. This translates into CASSPTGDNTGELFF.

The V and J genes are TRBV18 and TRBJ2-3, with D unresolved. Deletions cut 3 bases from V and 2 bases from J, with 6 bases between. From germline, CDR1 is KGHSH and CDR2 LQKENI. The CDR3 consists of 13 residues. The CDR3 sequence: CASSPGNTDTQYF. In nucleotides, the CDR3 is TGTGCCAGCTCACCGGGGAACACAGATACGCAGTATTTT.

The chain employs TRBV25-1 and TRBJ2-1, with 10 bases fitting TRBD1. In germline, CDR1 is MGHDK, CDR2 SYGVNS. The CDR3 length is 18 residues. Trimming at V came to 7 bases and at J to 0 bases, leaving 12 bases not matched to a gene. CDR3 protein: CASTPSPGTGDSYNEQFF. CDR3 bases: TGTGCCAGCACTCCGTCCCCGGGGACAGGGGACTCCTACAATGAGCAGTTCTTC.

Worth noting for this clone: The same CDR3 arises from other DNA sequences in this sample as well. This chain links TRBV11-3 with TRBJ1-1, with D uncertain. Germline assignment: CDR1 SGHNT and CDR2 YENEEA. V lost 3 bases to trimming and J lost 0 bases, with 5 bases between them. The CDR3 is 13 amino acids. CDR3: CASSLRLNTEAFF. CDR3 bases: TGTGCCAGCAGCTTGAGGCTGAACACTGAAGCTTTCTTT.

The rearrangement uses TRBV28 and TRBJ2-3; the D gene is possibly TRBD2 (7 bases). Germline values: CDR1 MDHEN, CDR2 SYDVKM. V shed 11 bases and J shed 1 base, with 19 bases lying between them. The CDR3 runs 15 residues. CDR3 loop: CASVGGGSGTDTQYF. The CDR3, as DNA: TGTGCCTCCGTCGGGGGCGGGAGCGGCACAGATACGCAGTATTTT.

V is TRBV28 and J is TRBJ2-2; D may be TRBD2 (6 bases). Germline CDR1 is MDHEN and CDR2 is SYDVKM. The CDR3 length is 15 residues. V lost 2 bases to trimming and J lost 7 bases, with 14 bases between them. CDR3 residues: CASSLGGTRGGELFF. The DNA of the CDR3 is TGTGCCAGCAGTTTAGGCGGGACCCGAGGCGGGGAGCTGTTTTTT.

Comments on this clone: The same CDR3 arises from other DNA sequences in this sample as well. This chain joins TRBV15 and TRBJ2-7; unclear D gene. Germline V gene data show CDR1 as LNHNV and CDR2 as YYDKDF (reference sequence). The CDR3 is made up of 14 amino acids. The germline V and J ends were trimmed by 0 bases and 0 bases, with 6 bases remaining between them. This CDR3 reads CATSRDLSSYEQYF. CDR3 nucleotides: TGTGCCACCAGCAGAGACCTGAGCTCCTACGAGCAGTACTTC. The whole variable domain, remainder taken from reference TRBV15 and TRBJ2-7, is DAMVIQNPRYQVTQFGKPVTLSCSQTLNHNVMYWYQQKSSQAPKLLFHYYDKDFNNEADTPDNFQSRRPNTSFCFLDIRSPGLGDTAMYLCATSRDLSSYEQYFGPGTRLTVT.

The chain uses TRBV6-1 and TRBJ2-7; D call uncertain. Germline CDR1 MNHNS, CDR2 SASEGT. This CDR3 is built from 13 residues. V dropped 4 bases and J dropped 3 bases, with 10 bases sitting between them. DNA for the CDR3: TGTGCCAGCAGTGCCTCCCCGTACTACGAGCAGTACTTC. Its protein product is CASSASPYYEQYF.

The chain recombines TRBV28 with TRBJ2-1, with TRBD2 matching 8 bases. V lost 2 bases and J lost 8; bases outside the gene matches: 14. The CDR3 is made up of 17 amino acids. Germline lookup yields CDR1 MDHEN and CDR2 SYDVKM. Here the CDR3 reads CASSLASGHLRPDEQFF. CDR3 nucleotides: TGTGCCAGCAGTTTAGCTAGCGGGCACCTCCGGCCGGATGAGCAGTTCTTC.